The 25 T cell receptor beta chains in this list originate from one sample, sequenced in a study of tissue T cells after allogeneic stem cell transplantation. The repertoire was sequenced with immunoSEQ multiplex PCR; TCRdb's copy has only in-frame clones and lacks some. The table records 6,000 to 9,500 clones, just under 80% of them present only once. This sample comprised skin, obtained at autopsy. The receptors were gathered from an older male patient with steroid-refractory graft-versus-host disease after an allogeneic stem cell transplant. Some T cells could come from the graft donor.

The chain combines TRBV7-9 with TRBJ1-1, with D tentatively TRBD1 (5 bases). From germline, CDR1 is SEHNR and CDR2 FQNEAQ (reference sequence). With 6 bases removed from V and 2 bases from J, the gap between germline ends came to 10 bases. The CDR3 has 13 amino acids. CDR3 protein: CASSPGGNTEAFF. CDR3 in DNA: TGTGCCAGCAGTCCGGGGGGTAACACTGAAGCTTTCTTT.

This clone turned up a few times. The chain joins TRBV6-5 to TRBJ2-7; D possibly corresponds to TRBD1 (6 bases). V shed 0 bases and J shed 7 bases, with 10 bases lying between them. The CDR3 sequence is 13 residues long. Germline V gene sequence: CDR1 MNHEY, CDR2 SVGAGI. CDR3 coding DNA: TGTGCCAGCAGTTACTCGGTCAGGGGTGAGCAGTACTTC. This encodes CASSYSVRGEQYF.

The CDR3 DNA is TGTGCCAGCAGCCCTAGGGGGGTAAAGGGCACCGGGGAGCTGTTTTTT. It is translated as CASSPRGVKGTGELFF. The J gene is TRBJ2-2, the V gene TRBV28; possibly TRBD1 or TRBD2 for D (6 bases each). This CDR3 comprises 16 residues. The V and J ends lost 6 bases and 4 bases respectively, with 18 bases between them. Germline V gene sequence: CDR1 MDHEN, CDR2 SYDVKM.

This clone rates as large. The chain recombines TRBV20-1 with TRBJ1-2; D might be TRBD1 (5 bases). The CDR3 runs 14 residues. CDR1 DFQATT and CDR2 SNEGSKA come from the germline V gene (reference sequence). Trimming removed 3 bases from V and 6 bases from J, with 17 bases in between. CDR3 in DNA: TGCAGTGCTAGTAGGTTGTTTCGGGACCATGGCTACACCTTC. Encoded protein: CSASRLFRDHGYTF.

Only one count was recorded for this clone. The chain is built from TRBV5-1 and TRBJ2-2, with TRBD2 as a possible D gene (5 bases). Germline assignment: CDR1 SGHRS and CDR2 YFSETQ. This CDR3 comprises 15 residues. V dropped 5 bases and J dropped 3 bases, with 14 bases sitting between them. CDR3 sequence reads: CASSRAGSDTGELFF. The CDR3, as DNA: TGCGCCAGCAGTCGGGCGGGTAGCGACACCGGGGAGCTGTTTTTT.

The count of this clone is one. The rearrangement links TRBV6-2 or TRBV6-3 to TRBJ2-7, with 8 bases aligning to TRBD2. Germline V CDR1 and CDR2: MNHEY, SVGEGT. The CDR3 is made up of 14 amino acids. Trimming at V came to 3 bases and at J to 7 bases, leaving 8 bases not matched to a gene. The CDR3 nucleotides read TGTGCCAGCAGTTATGGGGCGGGGGGAGGTGAGCAGTACTTC. Translation: CASSYGAGGGEQYF.

The chain has TRBV28 and TRBJ1-5; 10 nucleotides agree with TRBD1. CDR3 size: 16 residues. The V gene end was trimmed by 2 bases and the J gene end by 6 bases; junction bases not matched to a gene: 7. Germline CDR1 MDHEN, CDR2 SYDVKM. Here the CDR3 DNA reads TGTGCCAGCAGTTTAAGGGACAGGGGACCCCTTCAGCCCCAGCATTTT. It encodes CASSLRDRGPLQPQHF.

This chain joins TRBV27 and TRBJ2-7; TRBD2 is a possible D gene (5 bases). Germline V gene lookup returns CDR1 MNHEY and CDR2 SMNVEV (reference sequence). CDR3 length equals 13 residues. V lost 2 bases, J lost 7 bases, and 12 bases lay in between. The CDR3 loop is CASSLGGPVEQYF. The CDR3 DNA follows: TGTGCCAGCAGTTTAGGCGGGCCTGTAGAGCAGTACTTC.

This chain links TRBV2 with TRBJ2-1, with TRBD1 matching over 10 bases. CDR3 length equals 14 residues. Germline V gives CDR1 SNHLY, CDR2 FYNNEI. V dropped 7 bases and J dropped 5; count of bases not matched to a gene: 5. DNA for the CDR3: TGTGCCAGCACTAGGACAGGGGGGAACAATGAGCAGTTCTTC. Translation gives CASTRTGGNNEQFF.

The chain combines TRBV5-5 with TRBJ2-5; 7 nucleotides agree with TRBD1. Per germline, CDR1 SGHKS and CDR2 YYEKEE (reference sequence). Trimming took 0 bases from V and 5 from J; bases not matched to a gene: 7. The CDR3 consists of 15 residues. CDR3 region: CASSLGQGVGETQYF. The CDR3 DNA reads TGTGCCAGCAGCTTGGGACAGGGTGTAGGCGAGACCCAGTACTTC.

This chain uses TRBV5-1 with TRBJ1-1; D gene uncertain. The CDR3 totals 13 residues. Trimming stripped 0 bases from V and 7 bases from J, with 10 bases between. The germline V gene encodes CDR1 SGHRS and CDR2 YFSETQ. CDR3: CASSLAWEFEAFF. The CDR3 nucleotides read TGCGCCAGCAGCTTGGCCTGGGAGTTTGAAGCTTTCTTT.

In this sample, this clone turned up a few times. The J gene is TRBJ1-2, the V gene TRBV5-1; D uncertain. Germline V CDR1 and CDR2: SGHRS, YFSETQ. The V and J ends lost 2 bases and 7 bases respectively, with 15 bases between them. The CDR3 consists of 14 residues. The CDR3 loop reads CASSFGVAESGYTF. The CDR3 region has the DNA TGCGCCAGCAGCTTCGGGGTCGCGGAGTCTGGCTACACCTTC.

The chain is built from TRBV24-1 and TRBJ2-2, with TRBD1 matching over 7 bases. The CDR3 totals 16 residues. Germline CDR1 KGHDR, CDR2 SFDVKD. With V trimmed by 6 bases and J by 0 bases, 6 bases remained unmatched. Here the CDR3 DNA reads TGTGCCACCAGTAATCGTGGGACAGCGAACACCGGGGAGCTGTTTTTT. Its translation is CATSNRGTANTGELFF.

This clone showed up just a few times. The genes are TRBV7-2 and TRBJ1-5; TRBD1 might be the D (5 bases). Germline V gene sequence: CDR1 SGHTA, CDR2 FQGNSA. Trimming took 0 bases from V and 5 from J, leaving 8 bases between them. The CDR3 sequence is 14 residues long. In nucleotides, the CDR3 is TGTGCCAGCAGCTTAGCGCCAGGGTATCAGCCCCAGCATTTT. It encodes CASSLAPGYQPQHF.

The genes are TRBV13 and TRBJ1-4; D possibly corresponds to TRBD1 (6 bases). Germline lookup yields CDR1 PRHDT and CDR2 FYEKMQ (reference sequence). This CDR3 has 16 residues. Deletions cut 3 bases from V and 8 bases from J, with 19 bases between. CDR3 amino acids: CASSFQGLGGKEKLFF. In nucleotides, the CDR3 is TGTGCCAGCAGCTTTCAAGGCCTAGGGGGAAAGGAAAAACTGTTTTTT.

This clone has only a few counts. The chain is built from TRBV6-1 and TRBJ2-2; no definite D call. Germline loops: CDR1 MNHNS, CDR2 SASEGT. The CDR3 consists of 17 residues. V lost 3 bases, J lost 6 bases, and 20 bases lay in between. The CDR3 nucleotides read TGTGCCAGCAGTGAGTTTGTAGGTGTATTAGCTGCCGGGGAGCTGTTTTTT. As protein: CASSEFVGVLAAGELFF.

The rearrangement uses TRBV27 and TRBJ2-1, with 9 positions matching TRBD1. Germline values: CDR1 MNHEY, CDR2 SMNVEV (reference sequence). The trim removed 2 bases at V and 9 bases at J, leaving 2 bases unmatched. This CDR3 is built from 13 residues. Written as DNA, the CDR3 is TGTGCCAGCAGTTTAGGGACAGGGACTGAGCAGTTCTTC. Protein product: CASSLGTGTEQFF.

A single count supports this clone. The chain employs TRBV9 and TRBJ2-7; 7 bases fit TRBD1. The CDR3 is made up of 14 amino acids. The germline CDR1 and CDR2 sequences are SGDLS and YYNGEE. J gave up 2 bases and V 3 bases, and 5 bases lay outside the gene matches. CDR3 in amino acids: CASSETGDPYEQYF. The DNA of the CDR3 is TGTGCCAGCAGCGAAACAGGGGACCCCTACGAGCAGTACTTC.

The V and J genes are TRBV10-3 and TRBJ1-2; 7 bases fit TRBD1. The germline V gene has CDR1 ENHRY and CDR2 SYGVKD. The CDR3 contains 18 residues. V shed 0 bases, J shed 8 bases, and the junction held 18 bases outside the gene matches. This chain's CDR3 is CAISESTSERRQGRGYTF. CDR3 nucleotide sequence: TGTGCCATCAGTGAGTCGACCTCTGAACGGAGACAGGGAAGGGGCTACACCTTC.

The chain combines TRBV30 with TRBJ1-2; D is undetermined. This CDR3 region has 14 residues. Germline assignment: CDR1 GTSNPN and CDR2 SVGIG (reference sequence). V dropped 4 bases and J dropped 3 bases, with 15 bases sitting between them. The CDR3 sequence is CAWIRMAVDYGYTF. CDR3 nucleotide sequence: TGTGCCTGGATCCGGATGGCCGTCGACTATGGCTACACCTTC.

J is TRBJ2-2 and V is TRBV30, with a tentative D call TRBD1 (5 bases). Germline CDR1 is GTSNPN and CDR2 is SVGIG (reference sequence). The CDR3 has 14 residues. The V end was cut by 2 bases, the J end by 4 bases, with 11 bases between. The CDR3 coding sequence is TGTGCCTGGAGTTTGGCAGGGCCCACCGGGGAGCTGTTTTTT. This translates into CAWSLAGPTGELFF.

The chain carries TRBV5-6 and TRBJ1-2; D is unresolved. The V and J ends lost 1 base and 2 bases respectively, with 0 bases between them. The germline gives CDR1 SGHDT, CDR2 YYEEEE. The CDR3 consists of 11 residues. CDR3 coding DNA: TGTGCCAGCAGCTTGAACTATGGCTACACCTTC. Protein sequence: CASSLNYGYTF.

The gene calls are TRBV3-1 (or the pseudogene TRBV3-2) and TRBJ2-2; D gene unclear. With 3 bases removed from V and 6 bases from J, the gap between germline ends came to 11 bases. CDR1 LGHDT and CDR2 YNNKEL come from the germline V gene (reference sequence). This CDR3 has 14 residues. CDR3 DNA: TGTGCCAGCAGCCAGACGACTCTTCCCGGGGAGCTGTTTTTT. Its protein product is CASSQTTLPGELFF.

The J gene is TRBJ2-7, the V gene TRBV13; D is uncertain. Deletions cut 2 bases from V and 3 bases from J, with 5 bases between. CDR1 is PRHDT and CDR2 is FYEKMQ in the germline V gene (reference sequence). The CDR3 runs to 12 residues. DNA for the CDR3: TGTGCCAGCAGCTTAAGCAACTACGAGCAGTACTTC. Its translation: CASSLSNYEQYF.

The chain links TRBV12-3 or TRBV12-4 to TRBJ2-2; D call uncertain. This CDR3 has 12 residues. V lost 6 bases, J lost 2 bases, and 4 bases lay in between. The CDR3: CASSLNTGELFF. The DNA of the CDR3 is TGTGCCAGCAGCCTTAACACCGGGGAGCTGTTTTTT.